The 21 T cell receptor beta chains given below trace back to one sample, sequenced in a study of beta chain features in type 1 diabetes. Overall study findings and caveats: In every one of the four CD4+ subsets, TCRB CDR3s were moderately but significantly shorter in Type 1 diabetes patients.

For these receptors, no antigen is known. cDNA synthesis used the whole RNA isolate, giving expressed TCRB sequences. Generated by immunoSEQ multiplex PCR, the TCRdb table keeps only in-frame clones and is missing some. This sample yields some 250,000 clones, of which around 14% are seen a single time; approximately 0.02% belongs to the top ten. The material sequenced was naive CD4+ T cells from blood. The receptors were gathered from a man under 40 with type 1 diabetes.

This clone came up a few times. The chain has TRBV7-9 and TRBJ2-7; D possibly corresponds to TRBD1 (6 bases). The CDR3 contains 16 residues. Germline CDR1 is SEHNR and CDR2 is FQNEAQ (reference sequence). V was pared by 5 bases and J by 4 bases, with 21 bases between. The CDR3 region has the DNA TGTGCCAGCAGCGACACCGGGACACTGGGTTTGTACGAGCAGTACTTC. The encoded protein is CASSDTGTLGLYEQYF.

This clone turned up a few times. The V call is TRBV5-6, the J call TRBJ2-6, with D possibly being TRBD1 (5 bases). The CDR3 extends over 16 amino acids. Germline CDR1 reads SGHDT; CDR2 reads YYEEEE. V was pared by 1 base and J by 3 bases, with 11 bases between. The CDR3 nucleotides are TGTGCCAGCAGCTTGTACAGGCCTGGTGGGGCCAACGTCCTGACTTTC. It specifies CASSLYRPGGANVLTF.

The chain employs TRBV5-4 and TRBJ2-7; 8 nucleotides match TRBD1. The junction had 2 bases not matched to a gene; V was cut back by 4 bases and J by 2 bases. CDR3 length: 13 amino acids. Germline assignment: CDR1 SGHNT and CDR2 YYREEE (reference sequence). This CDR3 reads CASSLDRAYEQYF. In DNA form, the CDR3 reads TGTGCCAGCAGCCTGGACAGGGCCTACGAGCAGTACTTC.

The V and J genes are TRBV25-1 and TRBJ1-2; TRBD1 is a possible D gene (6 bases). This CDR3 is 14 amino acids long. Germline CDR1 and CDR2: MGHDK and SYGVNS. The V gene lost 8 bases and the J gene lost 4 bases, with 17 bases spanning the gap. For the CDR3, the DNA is TGTGCCAGCGGGGGGGCGGGACGTCCCTATGGCTACACCTTC. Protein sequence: CASGGAGRPYGYTF.

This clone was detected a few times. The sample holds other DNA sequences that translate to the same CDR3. This chain's CDR3 is CAWSAGTDTQYF. The CDR3 DNA is TGTGCCTGGAGTGCAGGGACAGATACGCAGTATTTT. The chain links TRBV30 to TRBJ2-3, with D tentatively TRBD1 (5 bases). The germline V and J ends were trimmed by 1 base and 3 bases, with 5 bases remaining between them. The germline CDR1 and CDR2 sequences are GTSNPN and SVGIG (reference sequence). The CDR3 loop spans 12 amino acids.

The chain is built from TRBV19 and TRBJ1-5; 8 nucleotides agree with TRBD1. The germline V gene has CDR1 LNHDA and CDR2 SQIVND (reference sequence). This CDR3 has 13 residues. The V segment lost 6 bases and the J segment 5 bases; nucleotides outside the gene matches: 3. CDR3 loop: CASSPTGDQPQHF. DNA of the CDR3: TGTGCCAGTAGCCCGACAGGGGATCAGCCCCAGCATTTT.

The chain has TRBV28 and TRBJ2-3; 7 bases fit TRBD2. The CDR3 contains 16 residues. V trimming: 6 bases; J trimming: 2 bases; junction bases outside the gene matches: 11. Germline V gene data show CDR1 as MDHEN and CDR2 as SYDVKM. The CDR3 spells CASSLFAGADTDTQYF. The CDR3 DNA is TGTGCCAGCAGCCTTTTTGCGGGAGCCGACACAGATACGCAGTATTTT. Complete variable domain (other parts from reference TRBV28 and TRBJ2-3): DVKVTQSSRYLVKRTGEKVFLECVQDMDHENMFWYRQDPGLGLRLIYFSYDVKMKEKGDIPEGYSVSREKKERFSLILESASTNQTSMYLCASSLFAGADTDTQYFGPGTRLTVL.

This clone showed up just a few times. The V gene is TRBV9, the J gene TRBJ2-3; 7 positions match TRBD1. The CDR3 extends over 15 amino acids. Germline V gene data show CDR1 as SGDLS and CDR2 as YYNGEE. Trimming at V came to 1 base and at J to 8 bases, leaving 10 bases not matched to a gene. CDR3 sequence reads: CASSVTFPTGATQYF. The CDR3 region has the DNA TGTGCCAGCAGCGTAACTTTTCCTACAGGGGCTACGCAGTATTTT.

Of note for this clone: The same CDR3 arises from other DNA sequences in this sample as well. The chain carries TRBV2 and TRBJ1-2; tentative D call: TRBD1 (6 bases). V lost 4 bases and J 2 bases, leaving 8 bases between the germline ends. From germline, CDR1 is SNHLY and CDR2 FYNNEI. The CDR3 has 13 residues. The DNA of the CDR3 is TGTGCCAGCAGTGGCCAGGGGAACTATGGCTACACCTTC. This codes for CASSGQGNYGYTF.

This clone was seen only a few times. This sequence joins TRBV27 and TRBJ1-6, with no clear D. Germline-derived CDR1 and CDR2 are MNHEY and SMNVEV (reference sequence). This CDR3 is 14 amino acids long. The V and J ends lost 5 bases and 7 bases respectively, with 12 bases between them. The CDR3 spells CASSRLSVNSPLHF. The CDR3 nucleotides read TGTGCCAGCAGTCGTTTATCAGTAAATTCACCCCTCCACTTT.

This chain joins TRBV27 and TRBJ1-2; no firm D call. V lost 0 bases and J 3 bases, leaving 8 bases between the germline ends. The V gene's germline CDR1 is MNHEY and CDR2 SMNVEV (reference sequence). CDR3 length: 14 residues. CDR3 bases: TGTGCCAGCAGTTTATCGTACGGGGACTATGGCTACACCTTC. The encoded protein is CASSLSYGDYGYTF.

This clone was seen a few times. The chain's CDR3 is CASSPREAYEQYF. As DNA, the CDR3 is TGTGCCAGCAGTCCCCGGGAAGCCTACGAGCAGTACTTC. The V gene is TRBV6-5, the J gene TRBJ2-7; TRBD2 might be the D (5 bases). This CDR3 is 13 amino acids long. V lost 5 bases and J lost 2, with 10 bases in between. Germline V gives CDR1 MNHEY, CDR2 SVGAGI.

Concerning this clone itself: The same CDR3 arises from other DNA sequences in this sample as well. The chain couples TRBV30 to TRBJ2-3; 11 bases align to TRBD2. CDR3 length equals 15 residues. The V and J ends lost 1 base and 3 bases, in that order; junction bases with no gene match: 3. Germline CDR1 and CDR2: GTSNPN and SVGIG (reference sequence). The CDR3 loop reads CAWSEGLAVTDTQYF. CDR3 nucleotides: TGTGCCTGGAGTGAGGGACTAGCGGTGACAGATACGCAGTATTTT. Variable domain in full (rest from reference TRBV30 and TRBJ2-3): SQTIHQWPATLVQPVGSPLSLECTVEGTSNPNLYWYRQAAGRGLQLLFYSVGIGQISSEVPQNLSASRPQDRQFILSSKKLLLSDSGFYLCAWSEGLAVTDTQYFGPGTRLTVL.

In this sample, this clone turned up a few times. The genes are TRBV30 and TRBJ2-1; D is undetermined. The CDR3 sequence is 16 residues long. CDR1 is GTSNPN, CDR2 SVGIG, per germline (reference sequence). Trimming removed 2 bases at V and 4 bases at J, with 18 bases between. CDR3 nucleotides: TGTGCCTGGAGTTTATCAGAGTTGAGGAATTACAATGAGCAGTTCTTC. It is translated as CAWSLSELRNYNEQFF.

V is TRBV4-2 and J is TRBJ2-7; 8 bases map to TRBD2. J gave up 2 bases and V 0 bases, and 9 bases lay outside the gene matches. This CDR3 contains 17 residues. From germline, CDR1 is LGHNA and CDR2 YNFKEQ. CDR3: CASSQDLEVAGTYEQYF. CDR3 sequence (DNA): TGTGCCAGCAGCCAAGATCTTGAGGTAGCGGGAACCTACGAGCAGTACTTC.

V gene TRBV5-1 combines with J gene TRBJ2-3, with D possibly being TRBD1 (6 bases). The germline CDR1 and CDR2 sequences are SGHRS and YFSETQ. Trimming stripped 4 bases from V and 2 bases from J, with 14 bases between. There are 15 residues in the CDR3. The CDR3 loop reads CASSRSGQDTDTQYF. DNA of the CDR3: TGCGCCAGCAGCCGGTCGGGACAAGACACAGATACGCAGTATTTT.

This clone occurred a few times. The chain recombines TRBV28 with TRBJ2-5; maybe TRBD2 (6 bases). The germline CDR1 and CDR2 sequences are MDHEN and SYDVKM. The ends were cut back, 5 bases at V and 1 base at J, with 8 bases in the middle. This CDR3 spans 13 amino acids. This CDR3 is CASSRDSQETQYF. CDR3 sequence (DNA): TGTGCCAGCAGTCGGGACTCCCAAGAGACCCAGTACTTC.

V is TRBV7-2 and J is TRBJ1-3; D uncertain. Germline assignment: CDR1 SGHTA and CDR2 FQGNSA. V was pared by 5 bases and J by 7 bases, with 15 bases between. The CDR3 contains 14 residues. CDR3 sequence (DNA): TGTGCCAGCAGCCGCGAAGGGAGGACTAACACCATATATTTT. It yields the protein CASSREGRTNTIYF.

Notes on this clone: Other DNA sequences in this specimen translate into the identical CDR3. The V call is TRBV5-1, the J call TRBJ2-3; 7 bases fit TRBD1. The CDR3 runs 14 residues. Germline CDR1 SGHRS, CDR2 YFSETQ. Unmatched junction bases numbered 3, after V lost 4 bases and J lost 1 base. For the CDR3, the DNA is TGCGCCAGCAGCCCAACAGGGGGCACAGATACGCAGTATTTT. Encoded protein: CASSPTGGTDTQYF.

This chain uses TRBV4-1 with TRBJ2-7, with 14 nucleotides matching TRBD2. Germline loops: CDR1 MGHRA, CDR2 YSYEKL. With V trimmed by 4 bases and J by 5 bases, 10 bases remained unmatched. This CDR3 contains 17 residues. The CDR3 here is CASSLDYGTSGSNEQYF. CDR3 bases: TGCGCCAGCAGCCTTGACTACGGGACTAGCGGGAGCAACGAGCAGTACTTC.

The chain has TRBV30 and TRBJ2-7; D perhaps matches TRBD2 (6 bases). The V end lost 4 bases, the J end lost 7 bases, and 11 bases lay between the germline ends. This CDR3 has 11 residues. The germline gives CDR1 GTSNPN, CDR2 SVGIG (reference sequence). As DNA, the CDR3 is TGTGCCTGGATACGGGGGAGAGAGCAGTACTTC. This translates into CAWIRGREQYF. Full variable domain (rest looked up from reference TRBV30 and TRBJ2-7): SQTIHQWPATLVQPVGSPLSLECTVEGTSNPNLYWYRQAAGRGLQLLFYSVGIGQISSEVPQNLSASRPQDRQFILSSKKLLLSDSGFYLCAWIRGREQYFGPGTRLTVT.